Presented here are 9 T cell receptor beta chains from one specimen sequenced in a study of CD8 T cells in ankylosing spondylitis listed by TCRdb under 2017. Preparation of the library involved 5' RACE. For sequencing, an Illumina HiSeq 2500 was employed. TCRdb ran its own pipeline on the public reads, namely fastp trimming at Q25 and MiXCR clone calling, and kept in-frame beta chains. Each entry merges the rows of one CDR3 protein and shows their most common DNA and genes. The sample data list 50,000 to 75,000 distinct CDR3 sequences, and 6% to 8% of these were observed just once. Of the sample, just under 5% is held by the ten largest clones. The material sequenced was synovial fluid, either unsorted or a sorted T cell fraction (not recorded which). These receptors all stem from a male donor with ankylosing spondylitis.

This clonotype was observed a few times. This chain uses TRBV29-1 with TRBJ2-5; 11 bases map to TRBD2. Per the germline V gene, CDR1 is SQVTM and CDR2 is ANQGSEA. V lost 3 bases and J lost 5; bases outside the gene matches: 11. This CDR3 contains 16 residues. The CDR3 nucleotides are TGCAGCGTTGACCCTCCCCTAGCGGGAGGTGGGGAGACCCAGTACTTC. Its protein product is CSVDPPLAGGGETQYF.

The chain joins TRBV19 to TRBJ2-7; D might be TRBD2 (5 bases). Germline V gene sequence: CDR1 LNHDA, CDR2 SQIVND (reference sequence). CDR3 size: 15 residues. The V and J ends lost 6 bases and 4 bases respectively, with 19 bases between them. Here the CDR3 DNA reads TGTGCCAGTAGATCCGCGGGCCGCGGACCTTACGAGCAGTACTTC. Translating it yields CASRSAGRGPYEQYF.

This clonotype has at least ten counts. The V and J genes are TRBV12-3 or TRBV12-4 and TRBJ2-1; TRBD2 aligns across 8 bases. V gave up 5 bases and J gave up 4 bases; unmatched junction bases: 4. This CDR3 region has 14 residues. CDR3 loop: CASSPLAGYNEQFF. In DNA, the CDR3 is TGTGCCAGCAGTCCCTTAGCGGGATACAATGAGCAGTTCTTC.

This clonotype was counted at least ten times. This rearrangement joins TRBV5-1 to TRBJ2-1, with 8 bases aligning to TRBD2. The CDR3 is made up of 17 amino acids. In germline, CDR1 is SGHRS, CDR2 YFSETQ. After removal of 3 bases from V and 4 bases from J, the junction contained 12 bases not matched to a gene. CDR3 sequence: CASSSLAGKHKYNEQFF. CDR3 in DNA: TGCGCCAGCAGCTCCCTAGCGGGCAAACACAAATACAATGAGCAGTTCTTC.

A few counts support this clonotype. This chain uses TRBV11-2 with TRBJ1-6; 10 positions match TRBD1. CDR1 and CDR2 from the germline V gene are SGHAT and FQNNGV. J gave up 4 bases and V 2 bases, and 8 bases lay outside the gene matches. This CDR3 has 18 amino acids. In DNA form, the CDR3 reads TGTGCCAGCAGCTTAATCGGGACAGGGGCTACATATAATTCACCCCTCCACTTT. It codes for CASSLIGTGATYNSPLHF.

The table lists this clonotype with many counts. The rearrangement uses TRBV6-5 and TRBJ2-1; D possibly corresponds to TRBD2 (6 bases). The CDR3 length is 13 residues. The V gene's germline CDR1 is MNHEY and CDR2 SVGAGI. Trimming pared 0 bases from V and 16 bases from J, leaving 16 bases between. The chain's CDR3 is CASSYSTSGVRFF. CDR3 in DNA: TGTGCCAGCAGTTACTCGACGTCGGGAGTCCGTTTCTTC.

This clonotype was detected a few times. The chain's CDR3 is CASRPGTSGSNEQFF. The CDR3, as DNA: TGTGCCAGCCGACCCGGGACTAGCGGAAGCAATGAGCAGTTCTTC. The chain combines TRBV2 with TRBJ2-1, with 11 bases aligning to TRBD2. V shed 8 bases, J shed 6 bases, and the junction held 9 bases outside the gene matches. CDR1 and CDR2 from the germline V gene are SNHLY and FYNNEI. The CDR3 is made up of 15 amino acids. Drawing the rest from reference TRBV2 and TRBJ2-1, the complete variable domain is EPEVTQTPSHQVTQMGQEVILRCVPISNHLYFYWYRQILGQKVEFLVSFYNNEISEKSEIFDDQFSVERPDGSNFTLKIRSTKLEDSAMYFCASRPGTSGSNEQFFGPGTRLTVL.

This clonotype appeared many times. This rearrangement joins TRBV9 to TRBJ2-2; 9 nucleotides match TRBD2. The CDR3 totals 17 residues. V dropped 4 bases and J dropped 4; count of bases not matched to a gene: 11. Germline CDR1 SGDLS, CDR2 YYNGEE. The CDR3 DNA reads TGTGCCAGCAGCCCTCTGGATAGCGGGAGAGGCACCGGGGAGCTGTTTTTT. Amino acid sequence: CASSPLDSGRGTGELFF. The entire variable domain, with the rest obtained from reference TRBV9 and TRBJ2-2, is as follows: DSGVTQTPKHLITATGQRVTLRCSPRSGDLSVYWYQQSLDQGLQFLIQYYNGEERAKGNILERFSAQQFPDLHSELNLSSLELGDSALYFCASSPLDSGRGTGELFFGEGSRLTVL.

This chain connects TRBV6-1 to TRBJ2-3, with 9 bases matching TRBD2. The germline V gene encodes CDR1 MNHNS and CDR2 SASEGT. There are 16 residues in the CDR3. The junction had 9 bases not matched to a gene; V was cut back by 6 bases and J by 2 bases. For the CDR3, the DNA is TGTGCCAGCAGCCGGGCTAGCGGGATTGACACAGATACGCAGTATTTT. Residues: CASSRASGIDTDTQYF.